The T cell receptor (beta chain) under discussion was sequenced for a study of shared clonotypes between healthy human individuals. Study-wide context: The cohort had two women and a few men, ages 18 to 49.

Repertoires were generated with immunoSEQ multiplex PCR, while TCRdb's copy carries only in-frame clones and drops some. The sample records some 2 million clones, about 95% being singletons. A remark on this clone: Its target is not known.

The V gene's germline CDR1 is SGDLS and CDR2 YYNGEE. The CDR3 spans 13 residues. V was cut by 3 bases and J by 3 bases, with 9 bases left in between. Terminally differentiated effector memory CD45RA+ cells were excluded by CCR7 positive selection of CD45RO-negative cells. Study observations and caveats: Sharing across four donors was highest in naive CD4 (around 5%) and lowest in memory CD8 (around 0.4%).

The chain is built from TRBV9 and TRBJ1-1, with D possibly being TRBD1 (6 bases). This clonotype originated in a man aged 18 to 30 in good health. Sequenced material: naive CD8+ T cells sorted from blood. The CDR3 spells CASSEGGYTEAFF. The CDR3 coding sequence is TGTGCCAGCAGCGAGGGGGGCTACACTGAAGCTTTCTTT.